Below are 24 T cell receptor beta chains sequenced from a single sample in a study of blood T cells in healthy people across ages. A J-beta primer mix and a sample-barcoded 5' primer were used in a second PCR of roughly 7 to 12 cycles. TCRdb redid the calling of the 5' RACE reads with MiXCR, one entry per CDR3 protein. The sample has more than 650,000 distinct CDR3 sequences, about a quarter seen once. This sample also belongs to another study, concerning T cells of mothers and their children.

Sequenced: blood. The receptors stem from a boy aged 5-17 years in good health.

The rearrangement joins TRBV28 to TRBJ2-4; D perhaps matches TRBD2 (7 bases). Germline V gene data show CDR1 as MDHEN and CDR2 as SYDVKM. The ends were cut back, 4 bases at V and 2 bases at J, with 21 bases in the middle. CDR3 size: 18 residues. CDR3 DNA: TGTGCCAGCAGTTGGGGGGGCAGGGAGCCTAGGACCAAAAACATTCAGTACTTC. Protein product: CASSWGGREPRTKNIQYF.

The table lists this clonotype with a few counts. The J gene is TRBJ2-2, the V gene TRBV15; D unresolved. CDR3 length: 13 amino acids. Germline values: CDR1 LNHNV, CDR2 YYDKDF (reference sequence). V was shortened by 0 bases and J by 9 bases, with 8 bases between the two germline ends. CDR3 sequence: CATSRDVKRELFF. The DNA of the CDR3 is TGTGCCACCAGCAGAGACGTGAAGAGGGAGCTGTTTTTT.

CDR3 nucleotides: TGTGCCAGCAGCCAAGATGGACAGCCAAAGGACCAGTACTTC. Translation gives CASSQDGQPKDQYF. The J gene is TRBJ2-5, the V gene TRBV14, with D perhaps TRBD1 (6 bases). Germline values: CDR1 SGHDN, CDR2 FVKESK. V was trimmed by 0 bases and J by 10 bases, leaving 15 bases between them. The CDR3 spans 14 residues. Combining the CDR3 with reference TRBV14 and TRBJ2-5 gives the whole variable domain EAGVTQFPSHSVIEKGQTVTLRCDPISGHDNLYWYRRVMGKEIKFLLHFVKESKQDESGMPNNRFLAERTGGTYSTLKVQPAELEDSGVYFCASSQDGQPKDQYFGPGTRLLVL.

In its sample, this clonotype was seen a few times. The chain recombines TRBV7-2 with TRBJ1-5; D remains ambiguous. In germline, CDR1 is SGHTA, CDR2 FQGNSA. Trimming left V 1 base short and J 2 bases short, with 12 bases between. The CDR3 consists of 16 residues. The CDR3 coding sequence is TGTGCCAGCAGCTTAGTATGGAGGGCCGGCAATCAGCCCCAGCATTTT. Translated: CASSLVWRAGNQPQHF.

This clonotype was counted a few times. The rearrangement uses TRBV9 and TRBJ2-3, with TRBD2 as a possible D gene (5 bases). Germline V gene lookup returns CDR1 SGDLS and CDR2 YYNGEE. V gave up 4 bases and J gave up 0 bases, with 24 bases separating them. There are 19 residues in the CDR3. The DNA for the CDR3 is TGTGCCAGCAGCCTCGGCGGGCAAATCACGGGGTTTAGCACAGATACGCAGTATTTT. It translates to CASSLGGQITGFSTDTQYF.

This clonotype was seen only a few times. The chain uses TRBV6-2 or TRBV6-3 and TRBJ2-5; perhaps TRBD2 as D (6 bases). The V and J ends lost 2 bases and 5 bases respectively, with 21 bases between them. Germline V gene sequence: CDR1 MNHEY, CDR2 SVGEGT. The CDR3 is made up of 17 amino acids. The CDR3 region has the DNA TGTGCCAGCAGTTACAGTCTGGGAGGTGGCCCGGGGGAGACCCAGTACTTC. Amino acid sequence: CASSYSLGGGPGETQYF.

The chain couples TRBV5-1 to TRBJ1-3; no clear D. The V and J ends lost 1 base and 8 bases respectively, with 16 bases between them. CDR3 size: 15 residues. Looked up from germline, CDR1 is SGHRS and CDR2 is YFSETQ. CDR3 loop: CASSLRATTTDTIYF. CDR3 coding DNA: TGCGCCAGCAGCTTGAGGGCAACTACGACGGACACCATATATTTT.

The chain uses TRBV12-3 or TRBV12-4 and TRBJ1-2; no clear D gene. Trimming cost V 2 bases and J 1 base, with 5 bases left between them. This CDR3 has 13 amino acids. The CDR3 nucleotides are TGTGCCAGCAGTTTACCGATTAACTATGGCTACACCTTC. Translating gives CASSLPINYGYTF.

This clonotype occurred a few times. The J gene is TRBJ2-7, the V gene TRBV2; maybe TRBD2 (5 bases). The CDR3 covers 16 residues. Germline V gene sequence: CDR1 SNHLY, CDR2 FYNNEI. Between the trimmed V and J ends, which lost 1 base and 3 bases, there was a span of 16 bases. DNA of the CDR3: TGTGCCAGCAGTGAAGATGGACTCCGCCTAATCTACGAGCAGTACTTC. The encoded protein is CASSEDGLRLIYEQYF.

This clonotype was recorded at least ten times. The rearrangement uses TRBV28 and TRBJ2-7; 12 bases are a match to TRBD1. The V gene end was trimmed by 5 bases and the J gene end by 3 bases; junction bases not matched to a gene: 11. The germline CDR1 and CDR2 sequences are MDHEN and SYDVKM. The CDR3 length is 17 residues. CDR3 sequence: CASSPAPGTGGLYEQYF. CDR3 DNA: TGTGCCAGCAGTCCCGCCCCCGGGACAGGGGGCCTCTACGAGCAGTACTTC.

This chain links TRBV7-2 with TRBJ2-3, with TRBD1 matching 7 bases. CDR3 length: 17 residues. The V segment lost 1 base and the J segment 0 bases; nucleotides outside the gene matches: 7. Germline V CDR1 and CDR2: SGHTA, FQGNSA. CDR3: CASSLGLGTASTDTQYF. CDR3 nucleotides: TGTGCCAGCAGCTTAGGGCTGGGGACAGCTAGCACAGATACGCAGTATTTT. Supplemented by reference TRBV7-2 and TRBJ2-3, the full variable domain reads GAGVSQSPSNKVTEKGKDVELRCDPISGHTALYWYRQSLGQGLEFLIYFQGNSAPDKSGLPSDRFSAERTGGSVSTLTIQRTQQEDSAVYLCASSLGLGTASTDTQYFGPGTRLTVL.

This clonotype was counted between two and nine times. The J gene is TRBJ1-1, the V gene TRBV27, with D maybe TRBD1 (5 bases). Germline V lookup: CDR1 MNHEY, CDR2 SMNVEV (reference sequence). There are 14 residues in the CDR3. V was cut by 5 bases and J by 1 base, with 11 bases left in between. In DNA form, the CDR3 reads TGTGCCAGCAGTCCTGGGGCCTCGAACACTGAAGCTTTCTTT. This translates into CASSPGASNTEAFF.

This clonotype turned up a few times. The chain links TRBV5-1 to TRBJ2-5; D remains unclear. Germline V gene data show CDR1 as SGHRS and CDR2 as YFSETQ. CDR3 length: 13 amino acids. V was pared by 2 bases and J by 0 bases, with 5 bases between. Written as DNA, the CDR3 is TGCGCCAGCAGCTTTAGCAACCAAGAGACCCAGTACTTC. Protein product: CASSFSNQETQYF.

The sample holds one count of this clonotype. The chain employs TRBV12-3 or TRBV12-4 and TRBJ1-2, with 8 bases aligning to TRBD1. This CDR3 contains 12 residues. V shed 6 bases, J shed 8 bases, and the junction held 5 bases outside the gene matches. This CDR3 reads CASRVTGDGYTF. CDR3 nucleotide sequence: TGTGCCAGCAGGGTGACAGGGGACGGCTACACCTTC.

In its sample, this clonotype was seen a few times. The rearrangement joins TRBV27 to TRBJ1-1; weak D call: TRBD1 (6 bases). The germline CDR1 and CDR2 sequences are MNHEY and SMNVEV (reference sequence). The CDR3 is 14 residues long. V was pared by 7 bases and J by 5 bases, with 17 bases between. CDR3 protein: CASKGGYGRTEAFF. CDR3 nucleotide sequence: TGTGCCAGCAAGGGGGGGTACGGTCGAACTGAAGCTTTCTTT.

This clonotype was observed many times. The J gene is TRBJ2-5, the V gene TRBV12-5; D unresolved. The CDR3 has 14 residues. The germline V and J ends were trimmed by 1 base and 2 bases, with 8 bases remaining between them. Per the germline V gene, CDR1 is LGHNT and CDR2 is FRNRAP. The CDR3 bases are TGTGCTAGTGGTTTGGGTCTGAGTCAAGAGACCCAGTACTTC. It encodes CASGLGLSQETQYF.

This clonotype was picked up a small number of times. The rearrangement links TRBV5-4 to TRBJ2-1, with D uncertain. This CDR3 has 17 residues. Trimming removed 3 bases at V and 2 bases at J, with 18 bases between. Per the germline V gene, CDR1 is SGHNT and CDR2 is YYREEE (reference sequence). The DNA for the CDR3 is TGTGCCAGCAGCTCTCCCCGACCTGCTCGGGCCTACAATGAGCAGTTCTTC. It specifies CASSSPRPARAYNEQFF.

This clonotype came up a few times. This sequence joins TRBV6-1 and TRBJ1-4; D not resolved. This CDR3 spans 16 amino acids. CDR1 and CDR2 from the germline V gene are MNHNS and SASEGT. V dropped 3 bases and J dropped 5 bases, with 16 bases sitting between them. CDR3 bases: TGTGCCAGCAGTGAGGCCTTATCGTTTGGGAATGAAAAACTGTTTTTT. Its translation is CASSEALSFGNEKLFF.

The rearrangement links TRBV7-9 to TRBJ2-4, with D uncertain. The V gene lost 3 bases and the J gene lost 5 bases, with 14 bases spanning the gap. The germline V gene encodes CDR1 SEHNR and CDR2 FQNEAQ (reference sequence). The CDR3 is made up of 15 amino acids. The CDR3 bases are TGTGCCAGCAGCTTTAGGGAAAGCGAGGAAAACATTCAGTACTTC. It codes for CASSFRESEENIQYF.

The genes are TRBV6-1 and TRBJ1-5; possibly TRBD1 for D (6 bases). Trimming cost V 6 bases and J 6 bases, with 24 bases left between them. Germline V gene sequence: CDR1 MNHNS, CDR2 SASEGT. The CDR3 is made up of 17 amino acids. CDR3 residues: CASSRTGGWQGGQPQHF. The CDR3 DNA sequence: TGTGCCAGCAGCCGCACGGGGGGGTGGCAAGGGGGTCAGCCCCAGCATTTT.

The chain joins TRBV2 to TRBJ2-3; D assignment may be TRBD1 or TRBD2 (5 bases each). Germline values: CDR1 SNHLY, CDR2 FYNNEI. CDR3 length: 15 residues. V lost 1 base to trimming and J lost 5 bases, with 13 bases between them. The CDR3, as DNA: TGTGCCAGCAGTGAAGTTACGGGGACCGTAGATACGCAGTATTTT. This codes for CASSEVTGTVDTQYF.

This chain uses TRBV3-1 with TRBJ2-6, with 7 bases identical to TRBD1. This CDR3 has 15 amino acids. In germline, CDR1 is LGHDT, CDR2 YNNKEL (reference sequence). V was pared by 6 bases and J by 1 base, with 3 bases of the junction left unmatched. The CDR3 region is CASSRGQSGANVLTF. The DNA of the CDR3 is TGTGCCAGCAGTAGGGGACAGTCTGGGGCCAACGTCCTGACTTTC.

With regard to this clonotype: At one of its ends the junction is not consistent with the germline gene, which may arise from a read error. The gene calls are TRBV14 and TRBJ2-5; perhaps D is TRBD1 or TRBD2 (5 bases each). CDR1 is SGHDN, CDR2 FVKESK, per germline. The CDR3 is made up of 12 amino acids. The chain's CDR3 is CASSHWDQDQDF. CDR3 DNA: TGTGCCAGCAGCCACTGGGACCAAGACCAGGACTTC. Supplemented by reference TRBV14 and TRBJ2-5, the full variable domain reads EAGVTQFPSHSVIEKGQTVTLRCDPISGHDNLYWYRRVMGKEIKFLLHFVKESKQDESGMPNNRFLAERTGGTYSTLKVQPAELEDSGVYFCASSHWDQDQDFGPGTRLLVL.

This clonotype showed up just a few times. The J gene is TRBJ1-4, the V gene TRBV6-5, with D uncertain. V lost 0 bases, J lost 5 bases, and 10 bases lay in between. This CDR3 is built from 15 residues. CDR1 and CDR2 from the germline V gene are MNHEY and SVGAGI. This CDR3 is CASSYSNRPNEKLFF. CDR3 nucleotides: TGTGCCAGCAGTTACTCGAACAGACCGAATGAAAAACTGTTTTTT.